A selection of T cell receptor beta chains follows, all from one sample in a study of blood T cell repertoires in COVID-19. TCRdb's table, derived via immunoSEQ multiplex PCR, lists solely in-frame clones and lacks some. Counted here are hundreds of thousands of clones, about 88% occurring once; the ten biggest clones make up around 3.9%. Sequenced sample: PBMCs or T cells enriched from blood (not recorded which). Receptor source: a man younger than 45 with acute COVID-19. Both conserved end residues are trimmed from each CDR3. Clone sizes are given selectively: once, few, many, or a class where the clone is expanded.

>TRBV27|-|TRBJ1-1
ASSPGTGLVTEAF
>TRBV29-1|-|TRBJ1-2
SVERTGEGYGYT
>TRBV19|-|TRBJ2-4
ASSSLWASIGGDIQY
>TRBV5-1|-|TRBJ1-6
ASSPDSPTDGCH
>TRBV19|-|TRBJ1-1
ASSAGTGRS
>TRBV10-3|-|TRBJ1-1
AIGQASTEAF
>TRBV3-1/TRBV3-2|-|TRBJ1-1
ASSQSNPTEAF
>TRBV6-5|-|TRBJ1-5
ASRTGKQPQH
>TRBV2|once|TRBJ2-1
ASSAGSLTYNEQF
>TRBV7-8|-|TRBJ1-2
ASSSSGGPYGYT
>TRBV5-6|-|TRBJ1-2
ASSIGAGGYT
>TRBV19|-|TRBJ1-5
ASTDDRADQPQH
>TRBV7-2|-|TRBJ2-1
ASSLGGSQLEQF
>TRBV3-1/TRBV3-2|-|TRBJ1-2
ASSQARNYGYT
>TRBV6-4|-|TRBJ1-2
ASSSRQGNGYT
>TRBV24-1|-|TRBJ1-2
ATSDLGTGGYGYT
>TRBV3-1/TRBV3-2|-|TRBJ1-6
ASSQEIGVNSPLH
>TRBV18|-|TRBJ1-3
ASSPETHKSGNTIY
>TRBV29-1|-|TRBJ1-5
SVGLTEPQH